This TCR beta chain is from a study of shared clonotypes between healthy human individuals. Produced via immunoSEQ multiplex PCR; TCRdb's table is partial and in-frame only. The table records some 470,000 clones, 76% of them present only once. Study findings and constraints: An anticipated effect of sequencing depth on clonotype sharing among donors was recognized.

About this clone: Its antigen is currently unknown.

This CDR3 comprises 15 residues. Germline CDR1 and CDR2: SGHTA and FQGTGA. V lost 5 bases and J lost 8; bases outside the gene matches: 8. Sequencing was performed on PBMCs. This TCR was recovered from a woman aged 40 to 50 in good health. Some clones in this sample may be carry-over from other donors' samples. The chain employs TRBV7-3 and TRBJ2-1; 11 positions agree with TRBD2. The CDR3 is CASSRTSGSEHEQFF. As DNA, the CDR3 is TGTGCCAGCAGCCGAACTAGCGGGAGCGAGCATGAGCAGTTCTTC.